This TCR beta chain comes out of a study of neurological immune-mediated disorders. This clonotype was observed many times. TCRdb processed the 5' RACE reads anew with MiXCR; each CDR3 protein has one entry. The table includes approximately 59,000 distinct CDR3 sequences, around 5% detected once. The length of the CDR3 is 15 residues. The V end was cut by 5 bases, the J end by 6 bases, with 16 bases between. The study built unsorted libraries from 2 million PBMCs kept at -80 C. The sample comprised PBMCs. V is TRBV12-3 or TRBV12-4 and J is TRBJ2-2; D might be TRBD2 (6 bases). The receptor comes from a human donor with multiple sclerosis. The donor label of this sample is uncertain. CDR3 coding DNA: TGTGCCAGCAGTACGGGGACCGGGAGACCCGGGGAGCTGTTTTTT. This translates into CASSTGTGRPGELFF.